This entry is about one TCR beta chain. Its cognate antigen is unknown. These data are taken from a study of beta chain features in type 1 diabetes. Study-wide findings and caveats: PCR may have favored shorter templates equally in patients and controls. For Type 1 diabetes patients, all four CD4+ subsets carried TCRB CDR3s that were moderately but significantly shorter.

Every isolated RNA sample was fully reverse transcribed, so sequencing captured expressed TCRB transcripts. Sequencing was performed with immunoSEQ multiplex PCR; in TCRdb, only in-frame clones are kept and a portion is missing. This table holds 25,000 to 30,000 clones, 55% to 60% found once. The CDR3 sequence is 15 residues long. V gave up 3 bases and J gave up 2 bases, with 13 bases separating them. The germline CDR1 and CDR2 sequences are SGHRS and YFSETQ. The clonotype originates from a woman aged 18-30 years with type 1 diabetes. Material for sequencing was Tregs from blood. The V call is TRBV5-1, the J call TRBJ2-3, with a possible D match to TRBD2 (5 bases). The CDR3 DNA reads as TGCGCCAGCAGCTCCTTAGTGGGAGACACAGATACGCAGTATTTT. This gives the protein CASSSLVGDTDTQYF.